The TCR beta chain under discussion was sequenced for a study of brain T cells in children with intractable seizures. Overall study results and limits: Patients' HCMV serostatus was unknown; virus specificity rests on CDR3 similarity alone.

Only cases whose brain tissue showed the highest T cell transcript signatures were sequenced. Details on this clone: The antigen is undetermined.

Libraries were prepared by immunoSEQ multiplex PCR; TCRdb keeps only in-frame clonotypes and omits some of them. The sample records about 64,000 clones, roughly 95% being singletons. The V gene's germline CDR1 is SGHDN and CDR2 FVKESK. The CDR3 spans 15 residues. Trimming took 2 bases from V and 6 from J; bases not matched to a gene: 4. This sequence originates from a boy under two years old with focal cortical dysplasia and intractable seizures. The sample consisted of peripheral blood, taken at surgery. This chain joins TRBV14 and TRBJ1-6, with 7 nucleotides matching TRBD1. In DNA, the CDR3 is TGTGCCAGCAGCCAAAGGCAGGGGGGTAATTCACCCCTCCACTTT. Protein: CASSQRQGGNSPLHF.